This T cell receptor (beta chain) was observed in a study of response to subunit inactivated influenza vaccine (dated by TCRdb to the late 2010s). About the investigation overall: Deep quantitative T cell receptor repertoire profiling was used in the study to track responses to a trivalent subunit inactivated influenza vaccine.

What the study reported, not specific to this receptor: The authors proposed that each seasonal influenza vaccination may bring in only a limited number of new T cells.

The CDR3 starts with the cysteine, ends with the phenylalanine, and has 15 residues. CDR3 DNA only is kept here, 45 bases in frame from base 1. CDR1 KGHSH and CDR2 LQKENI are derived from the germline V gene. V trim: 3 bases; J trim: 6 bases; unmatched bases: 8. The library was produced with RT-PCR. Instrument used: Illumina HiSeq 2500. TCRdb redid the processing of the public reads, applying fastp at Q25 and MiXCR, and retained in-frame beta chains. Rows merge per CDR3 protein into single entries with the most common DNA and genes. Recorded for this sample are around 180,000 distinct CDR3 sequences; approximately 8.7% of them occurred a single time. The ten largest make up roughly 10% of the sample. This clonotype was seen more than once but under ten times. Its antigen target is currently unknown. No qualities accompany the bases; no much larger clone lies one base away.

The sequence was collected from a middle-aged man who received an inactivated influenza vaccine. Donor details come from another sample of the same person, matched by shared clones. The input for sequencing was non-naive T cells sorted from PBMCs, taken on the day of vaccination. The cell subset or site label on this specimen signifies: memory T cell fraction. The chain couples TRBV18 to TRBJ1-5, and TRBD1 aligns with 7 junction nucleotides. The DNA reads TGTGCCAGCTCACCCCTGGGACAGTTCGGTCAGCCCCAGCATTTT. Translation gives CASSPLGQFGQPQHF.